A single sample is the source of the 12 T cell receptor beta chains below, sequenced in a study of blood T cell repertoires in COVID-19. TCRdb keeps only in-frame clones here, not all; method: immunoSEQ multiplex PCR. The sample contains 150,000 to 200,000 clones, approximately 80% of which appear only once. The sample comprised PBMCs or T cells enriched from blood (not recorded which). The receptor set was obtained from an older woman with acute COVID-19.

This clone was observed a handful of times. The V call is TRBV18, the J call TRBJ2-1; 9 bases map to TRBD2. The length of the CDR3 is 15 residues. The trim removed 4 bases at V and 5 bases at J, leaving 6 bases unmatched. Per germline, CDR1 KGHSH and CDR2 LQKENI. This CDR3 is CASSLRLAGHNEQFF. DNA of the CDR3: TGTGCCAGCTCACTACGGCTAGCGGGGCACAATGAGCAGTTCTTC. Complete variable domain (other parts from reference TRBV18 and TRBJ2-1): NAGVMQNPRHLVRRRGQEARLRCSPMKGHSHVYWYRQLPEEGLKFMVYLQKENIIDESGMPKERFSAEFPKEGPSILRIQQVVRGDSAAYFCASSLRLAGHNEQFFGPGTRLTVL.

V is TRBV7-9 and J is TRBJ1-5; 10 positions agree with TRBD1. CDR3 length: 16 residues. The trim removed 6 bases at V and 3 bases at J, leaving 8 bases unmatched. Germline values: CDR1 SEHNR, CDR2 FQNEAQ (reference sequence). CDR3 bases: TGTGCCAGCAGTTCAACCGGGACAGGGGTCAATCAGCCCCAGCATTTT. Translated, it gives CASSSTGTGVNQPQHF.

Note on this clone: Other DNA sequences from this sample encode an identical CDR3 as well. The genes are TRBV27 and TRBJ2-1, with a possible D match to TRBD2 (5 bases). The CDR3 covers 13 residues. CDR1 and CDR2 from the germline V gene are MNHEY and SMNVEV (reference sequence). V gave up 2 bases and J gave up 6 bases, with 8 bases separating them. CDR3 coding DNA: TGTGCCAGCAGTTTAGGGCTAGCCAATGAGCAGTTCTTC. Translating it yields CASSLGLANEQFF.

This chain links TRBV24-1 with TRBJ1-2, with D maybe TRBD1 (6 bases). In germline, CDR1 is KGHDR, CDR2 SFDVKD. The CDR3 consists of 13 residues. V lost 5 bases to trimming and J lost 2 bases, with 8 bases between them. The CDR3 bases are TGTGCCACCAGTGCACAGGGCAACTATGGCTACACCTTC. It specifies CATSAQGNYGYTF.

The rearrangement links TRBV30 to TRBJ2-7; tentatively, D is TRBD1 (6 bases). The CDR3 runs to 11 residues. Between the trimmed V and J ends, which lost 4 bases and 7 bases, there was a span of 11 bases. Looked up from germline, CDR1 is GTSNPN and CDR2 is SVGIG (reference sequence). CDR3 nucleotide sequence: TGTGCCTGGAACAGGGCGAAAGAGCAGTACTTC. Protein product: CAWNRAKEQYF.

This chain joins TRBV3-1 (or the pseudogene TRBV3-2) and TRBJ2-5, with D unclear. The CDR3 is made up of 13 amino acids. The germline V and J ends were trimmed by 0 bases and 4 bases, with 6 bases remaining between them. CDR1 LGHDT and CDR2 YNNKEL come from the germline V gene (reference sequence). The CDR3 region is CASSQDSGETQYF. The CDR3 nucleotides are TGTGCCAGCAGCCAAGATAGTGGAGAGACCCAGTACTTC.

The chain employs TRBV3-1 (or the pseudogene TRBV3-2) and TRBJ1-1, with D perhaps TRBD1 (5 bases). V dropped 3 bases and J dropped 5 bases, with 28 bases sitting between them. Germline V lookup: CDR1 LGHDT, CDR2 YNNKEL (reference sequence). This CDR3 has 19 amino acids. CDR3 nucleotides: TGTGCCAGCAGCCACGGGCTGAGTGGGGGGTCGTTTAGAGGGACTGAAGCTTTCTTT. Translating gives CASSHGLSGGSFRGTEAFF.

This sequence joins TRBV27 and TRBJ1-1; a weak D match, TRBD1 (5 bases). The CDR3 is 13 residues long. Germline CDR1 and CDR2: MNHEY and SMNVEV (reference sequence). The V end lost 2 bases, the J end lost 4 bases, and 8 bases lay between the germline ends. The DNA of the CDR3 is TGTGCCAGCAGTTTAAACGGGGGCACTGAAGCTTTCTTT. Its translation: CASSLNGGTEAFF.

This clone was picked up a small number of times. This chain connects TRBV28 to TRBJ1-5, with a tentative D call TRBD1 (6 bases). V shed 6 bases and J shed 1 base, with 10 bases lying between them. This CDR3 has 14 amino acids. The V gene's germline CDR1 is MDHEN and CDR2 SYDVKM. CDR3 sequence reads: CASRGTLSNQPQHF. CDR3 DNA sequence: TGTGCCAGCAGAGGGACACTGAGCAATCAGCCCCAGCATTTT.

This chain links TRBV4-3 with TRBJ1-2; 9 positions match TRBD1. This CDR3 is built from 15 residues. Germline trimming cut 0 bases from V and 5 bases from J; bases unmatched to any gene: 4. Germline V gene sequence: CDR1 LGHNA, CDR2 YSLEER. CDR3 nucleotide sequence: TGCGCCAGCAGCCAAGATCTAGGGACAGGGTATGGCTACACCTTC. As protein: CASSQDLGTGYGYTF.

The genes are TRBV9 and TRBJ1-5; D gene unclear. This CDR3 contains 13 residues. Germline CDR1 SGDLS, CDR2 YYNGEE. V lost 0 bases and J lost 6, with 7 bases in between. CDR3 amino acids: CASSVAGGQPQHF. CDR3 nucleotides: TGTGCCAGCAGCGTAGCGGGAGGTCAGCCCCAGCATTTT. Combining the CDR3 with reference TRBV9 and TRBJ1-5 gives the whole variable domain DSGVTQTPKHLITATGQRVTLRCSPRSGDLSVYWYQQSLDQGLQFLIQYYNGEERAKGNILERFSAQQFPDLHSELNLSSLELGDSALYFCASSVAGGQPQHFGDGTRLSIL.

The chain employs TRBV4-2 and TRBJ2-5; 10 nucleotides match TRBD2. V gave up 0 bases and J gave up 2 bases; unmatched junction bases: 3. The CDR3 is 16 residues long. Germline lookup yields CDR1 LGHNA and CDR2 YNFKEQ. The DNA of the CDR3 is TGTGCCAGCAGCCAAGATATAGCGGGAGGTCAAGAGACCCAGTACTTC. It codes for CASSQDIAGGQETQYF.